These T cell receptor beta chains were read from a single sample in a study of graft-versus-host responses after intestinal transplantation. Generated by immunoSEQ multiplex PCR, the TCRdb table keeps only in-frame clones and is missing some. The data show more than 60,000 clones, 90% seen once. These receptors have no known antigen. The material was unstimulated CD8+ T cells sorted from spleen or lymph node cells, obtained before intestinal transplant. These receptors came from a human donor who received an intestinal transplant. The CDR3 runs from the conserved cysteine through the conserved F or W.

v_call	j_call	cdr3_aa
TRBV4-2	TRBJ2-7	CASSQDGGPNEQYF
TRBV2	TRBJ1-1	CATPTGVGNTEAFF
TRBV28	TRBJ2-7	CASSPRQGAYEQYF
TRBV13	TRBJ2-7	CASSQGQHYEQYF
TRBV4-2	TRBJ1-5	CASSQFSPDQPQHF
TRBV5-4	TRBJ1-6	CASSSSFSPSPLHF
TRBV9	TRBJ2-2	CASSVGGAGELFF
TRBV13	TRBJ1-4	CASLGQDNEKLFF
TRBV27	TRBJ1-2	CASSTIRDYGYTF
TRBV11-2	TRBJ2-7	CASSHGTGGYEQYF
TRBV19	TRBJ2-7	CASSSSPGGEQYF
TRBV5-4	TRBJ2-7	CASSLGETVYEQYF
TRBV19	TRBJ1-1	CASSHNRDRGLGGNTEAFF
TRBV9	TRBJ1-2	CASSEQEGASHYGYTF
TRBV13	TRBJ2-5	CASSLASGGQETQYF